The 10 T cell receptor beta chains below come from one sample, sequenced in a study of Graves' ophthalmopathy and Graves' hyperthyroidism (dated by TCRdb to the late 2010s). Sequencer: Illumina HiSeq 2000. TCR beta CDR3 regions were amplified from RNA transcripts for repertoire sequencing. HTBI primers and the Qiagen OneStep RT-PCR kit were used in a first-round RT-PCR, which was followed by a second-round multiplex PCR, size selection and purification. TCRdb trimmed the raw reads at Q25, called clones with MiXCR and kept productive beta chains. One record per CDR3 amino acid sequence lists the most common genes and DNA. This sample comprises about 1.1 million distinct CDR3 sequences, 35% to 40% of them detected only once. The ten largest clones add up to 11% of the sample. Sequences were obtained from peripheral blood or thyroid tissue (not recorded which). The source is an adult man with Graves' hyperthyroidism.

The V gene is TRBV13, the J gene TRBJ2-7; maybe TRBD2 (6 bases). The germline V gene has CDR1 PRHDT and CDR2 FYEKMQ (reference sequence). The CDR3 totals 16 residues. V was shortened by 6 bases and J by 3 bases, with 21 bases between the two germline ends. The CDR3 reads CASSLEHRRVGYEQYF. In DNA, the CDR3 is TGTGCCAGCAGTCTAGAACATAGGAGGGTAGGCTACGAGCAGTACTTC.

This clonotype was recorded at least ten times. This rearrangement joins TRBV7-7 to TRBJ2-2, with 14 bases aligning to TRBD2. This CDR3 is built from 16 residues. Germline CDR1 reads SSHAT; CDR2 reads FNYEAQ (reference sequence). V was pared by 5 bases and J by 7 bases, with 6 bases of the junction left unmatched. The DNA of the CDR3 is TGTGCCAGCAGCGAGGGACTAGCGGGAGACTACGGGGAGCTGTTTTTT. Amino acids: CASSEGLAGDYGELFF.

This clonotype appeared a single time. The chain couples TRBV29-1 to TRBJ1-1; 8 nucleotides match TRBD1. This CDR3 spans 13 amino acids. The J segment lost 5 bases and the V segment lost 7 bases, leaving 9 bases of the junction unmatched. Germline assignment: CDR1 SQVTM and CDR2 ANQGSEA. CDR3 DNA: TGCAGCGCATTAAACAGGGGGTGGACTGAAGCTTTCTTT. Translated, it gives CSALNRGWTEAFF.

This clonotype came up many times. The CDR3 DNA follows: TGCAGCGCCAAGAACGAACAGGGTGTCACTGAAGCTTTCTTT. Amino acid sequence: CSAKNEQGVTEAFF. The chain links TRBV29-1 to TRBJ1-1, with D perhaps TRBD1 (6 bases). V was trimmed by 7 bases and J by 4 bases, leaving 19 bases between them. This CDR3 is 14 amino acids long. The germline V gene has CDR1 SQVTM and CDR2 ANQGSEA.

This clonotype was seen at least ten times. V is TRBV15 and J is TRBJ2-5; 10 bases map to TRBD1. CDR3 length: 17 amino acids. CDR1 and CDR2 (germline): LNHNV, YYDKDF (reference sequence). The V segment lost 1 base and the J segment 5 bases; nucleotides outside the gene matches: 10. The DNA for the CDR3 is TGTGCCACCAGCAGAGGAGAGACAGGGGGCGTTCCGGAGACCCAGTACTTC. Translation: CATSRGETGGVPETQYF. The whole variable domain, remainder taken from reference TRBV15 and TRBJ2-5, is DAMVIQNPRYQVTQFGKPVTLSCSQTLNHNVMYWYQQKSSQAPKLLFHYYDKDFNNEADTPDNFQSRRPNTSFCFLDIRSPGLGDTAMYLCATSRGETGGVPETQYFGPGTRLLVL.

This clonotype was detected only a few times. CDR3 nucleotides: TGCAGTGCTAGCGGACAGACACTGAGCTCCTATAATTCACCCCTCCACTTT. Encoded protein: CSASGQTLSSYNSPLHF. The chain recombines TRBV20-1 with TRBJ1-6, with D maybe TRBD1 (6 bases). This CDR3 region has 17 residues. The germline gives CDR1 DFQATT, CDR2 SNEGSKA (reference sequence). Trimming took 3 bases from V and 0 from J, leaving 15 bases between them.

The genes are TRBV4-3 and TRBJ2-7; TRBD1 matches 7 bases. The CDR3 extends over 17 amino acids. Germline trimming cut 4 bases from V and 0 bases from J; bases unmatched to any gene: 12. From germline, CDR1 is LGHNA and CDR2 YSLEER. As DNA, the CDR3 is TGCGCCAGCAGCCTTCAAGTGGACAGGCAAAGCTCCTACGAGCAGTACTTC. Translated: CASSLQVDRQSSYEQYF.

The CDR3 region has the DNA TGTGCCAGCAGCCGGATTGGGGGAGTAGGTGGGGCCAACGTCCTGACTTTC. Translated: CASSRIGGVGGANVLTF. J is TRBJ2-6 and V is TRBV7-3, with D possibly called TRBD1 or TRBD2 (5 bases each). The V end lost 5 bases, the J end lost 3 bases, and 17 bases lay between the germline ends. The CDR3 contains 17 residues. The germline V gene has CDR1 SGHTA and CDR2 FQGTGA.

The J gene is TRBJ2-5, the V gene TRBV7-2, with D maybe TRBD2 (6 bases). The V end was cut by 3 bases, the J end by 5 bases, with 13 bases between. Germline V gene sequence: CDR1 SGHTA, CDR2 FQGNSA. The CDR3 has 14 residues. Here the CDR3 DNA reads TGTACCAGCAGCTTTTACGGGGGATGGGAGACCCAGTACTTC. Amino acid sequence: CTSSFYGGWETQYF.

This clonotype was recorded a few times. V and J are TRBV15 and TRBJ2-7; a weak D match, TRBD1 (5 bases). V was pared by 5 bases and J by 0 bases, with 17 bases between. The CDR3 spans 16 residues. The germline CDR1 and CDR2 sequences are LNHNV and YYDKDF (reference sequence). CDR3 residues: CATSYLDSRFSYEQYF. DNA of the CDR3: TGTGCCACCAGCTATCTTGACAGCCGCTTCTCCTACGAGCAGTACTTC. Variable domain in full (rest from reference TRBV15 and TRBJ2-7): DAMVIQNPRYQVTQFGKPVTLSCSQTLNHNVMYWYQQKSSQAPKLLFHYYDKDFNNEADTPDNFQSRRPNTSFCFLDIRSPGLGDTAMYLCATSYLDSRFSYEQYFGPGTRLTVT.